This T cell receptor beta chain was recovered during a study of blood T cells in healthy people across ages. Study conclusions and caveats: Significant beta diversity loss was already apparent by age around 40, declining roughly linearly.

In the case of this clonotype: Its target is unknown.

Caucasian, healthy and from Russia, the donors were aged between 6 and 90. Using a J-beta primer mix together with a sample-barcoded 5' primer, a second PCR was run for roughly 6 to 12 cycles. Every sample returned 2.5 million or more CDR3-containing paired-end reads. TCRdb reprocessed the 5' RACE reads via MiXCR and lists one record per CDR3 protein. The table records around 1.5 million distinct CDR3 sequences, 59% of them present only once. This CDR3 is 14 amino acids long. Looked up from germline, CDR1 is SEHNR and CDR2 is FQNEAQ (reference sequence). V lost 4 bases to trimming and J lost 5 bases; unmatched junction nucleotides: 5.

The source of this sequence is a man aged 18 to 29 in good health. Sample: blood. The rearrangement uses TRBV7-9 and TRBJ1-1; 9 bases line up with TRBD1. The CDR3: CASSSQGAETEAFF. The CDR3 nucleotides are TGTGCCAGCAGCTCACAGGGGGCGGAAACTGAAGCTTTCTTT.